Each of the 2 T cell receptor beta chains below was sequenced from the same sample in a study of radiation and T cells in renal cell carcinoma. Data came from immunoSEQ multiplex PCR; TCRdb stores just in-frame clones and leaves some out. The data contain about 130,000 clones, 88% of them singletons. Time point: blood 2 weeks post-SBRT. Treatment in this sample: 15 Gy SBRT to primary tumor, nephrectomy 4 weeks later. The starting material was blood, obtained from a patient whose treatment included radiotherapy and nephrectomy. All receptors come from a woman in her 70s with renal cell carcinoma.

The chain couples TRBV5-6 to TRBJ1-1, with D uncertain. The length of the CDR3 is 13 residues. Trimming shortened V by 4 bases and J by 8 bases, and 15 bases separated the two germline ends. Germline V gene sequence: CDR1 SGHDT, CDR2 YYEEEE. The CDR3 DNA is TGTGCCAGCAGCCGCCCTTCCTTTCCAGAAGCTTTCTTT. It specifies CASSRPSFPEAFF.

This chain connects TRBV28 to TRBJ1-2; no clear D gene. Germline V gene lookup returns CDR1 MDHEN and CDR2 SYDVKM. CDR3 size: 14 residues. Deletions cut 1 base from V and 4 bases from J, with 10 bases between. This CDR3 reads CASSLYGGPYGYTF. The CDR3 DNA reads as TGTGCCAGCAGTTTATACGGCGGACCCTATGGCTACACCTTC.